This is a list of T cell receptor beta chains from one sample in a study of cytotoxic CD8 clonotypes in ibrutinib-treated CLL. Only in-frame clones appear in the TCRdb table, and some are missing; sequencing was by immunoSEQ multiplex PCR. The sample holds around 330,000 clones; 67% are singletons and the top ten take around 6.3%. Sequenced here: PBMCs, sampled after 36 months of ibrutinib treatment. The source of these receptors is a human donor with chronic lymphocytic leukemia. Each CDR3 is given with its conserved first and last residue. A D gene is named only where the DNA matches it firmly. Part of the rows lack a size; the others show once, few, many or a class for expanded clones.

D	V	size	J	DNA	CDR3
.	TRBV10-2	.	TRBJ2-5	TGCGCCAGCAGGGAACTGGGGGCGACCGGGACCCAGTACTTC	CASRELGATGTQYF
TRBD2	TRBV4-3	.	TRBJ2-1	TGCGCCAGCAGCATATCCGGGACTAGCGTTTACAATGAGCAGTTCTTC	CASSISGTSVYNEQFF
TRBD2	TRBV19	.	TRBJ2-5	TGTGCCAGTAGTGAGCGGGGAGGCGGAGAGACCCAGTACTTC	CASSERGGGETQYF
.	TRBV5-1	.	TRBJ2-1	TGCGCCAGCAGCATGGTCCGGGGCACCAATGAGCAGTTCTTC	CASSMVRGTNEQFF
.	TRBV5-1	.	TRBJ2-7	TGCGCCAGCAGCCTGTTTCATAGCTCCTACGAGCAGTACTTC	CASSLFHSSYEQYF
TRBD1	TRBV2	few	TRBJ2-7	TGTGCCAGCAGTGGCCGGACAGGAACCTACGAGCAGTACTTC	CASSGRTGTYEQYF
.	TRBV4-2	.	TRBJ1-6	TGTGCCAGCAGGGGGCCTGAGAGCTCCTATAATTCACCCCTCCACTTT	CASRGPESSYNSPLHF
.	TRBV7-8	few	TRBJ2-3	TGTGCCAGCAGCCCAGGGGGGGGTGGCACAGATACGCAGTATTTT	CASSPGGGGTDTQYF
.	TRBV15	few	TRBJ1-5	TGTGCCACCAGCACCAATCGCAATCAGCCCCAGCATTTT	CATSTNRNQPQHF
.	TRBV19	few	TRBJ1-2	TGTGCCAGTAGGTCCAGTTTATATGGCTACACCTTC	CASRSSLYGYTF